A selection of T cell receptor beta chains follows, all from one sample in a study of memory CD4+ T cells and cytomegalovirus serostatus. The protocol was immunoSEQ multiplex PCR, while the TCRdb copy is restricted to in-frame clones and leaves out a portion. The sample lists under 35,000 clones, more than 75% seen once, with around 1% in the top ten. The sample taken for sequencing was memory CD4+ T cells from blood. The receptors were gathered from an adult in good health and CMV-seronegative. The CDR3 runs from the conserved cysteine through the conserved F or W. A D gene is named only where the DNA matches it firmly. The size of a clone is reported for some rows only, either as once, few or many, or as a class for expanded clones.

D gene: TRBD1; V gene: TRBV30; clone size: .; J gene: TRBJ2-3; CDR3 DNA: TGTGCCTGGAGTGGACAGGGCGATACGCAGTATTTT; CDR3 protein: CAWSGQGDTQYF
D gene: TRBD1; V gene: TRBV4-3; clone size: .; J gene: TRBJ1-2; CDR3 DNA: TGCGCCAGCAGCCAAGATCATCAGGGGGCGGGTGGCTACACCTTC; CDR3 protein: CASSQDHQGAGGYTF
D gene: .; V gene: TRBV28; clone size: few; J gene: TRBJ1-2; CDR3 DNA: TGTGCCAGCAGTTTGGGCAGCAACTATGGCTACACCTTC; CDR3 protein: CASSLGSNYGYTF
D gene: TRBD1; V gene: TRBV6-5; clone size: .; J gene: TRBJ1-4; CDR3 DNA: TGTGCCAGCACCACGGGACAGGGGAATGAAAAACTGTTTTTT; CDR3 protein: CASTTGQGNEKLFF
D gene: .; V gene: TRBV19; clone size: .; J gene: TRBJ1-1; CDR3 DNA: TGTGCCAGTAGCTGGTCCAAGAACACTGAAGCTTTCTTT; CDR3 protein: CASSWSKNTEAFF
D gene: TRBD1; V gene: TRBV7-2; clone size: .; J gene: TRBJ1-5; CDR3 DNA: TGTGCCAGCAGCTCCCGGGGACAGGGGAATCAGCCCCAGCATTTT; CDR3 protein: CASSSRGQGNQPQHF
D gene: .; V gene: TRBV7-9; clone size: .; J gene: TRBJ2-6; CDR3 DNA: TGTGCCAGCAGCCCTGGTAGGGGAAGACAGTCTGGGGCCAACGTCCTGACTTTC; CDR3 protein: CASSPGRGRQSGANVLTF
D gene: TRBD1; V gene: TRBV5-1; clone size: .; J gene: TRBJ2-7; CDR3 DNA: TGCGCCAGCAGCTTGGGACAGGGGCAGGGTAGTAAGCAGTACTTC; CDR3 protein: CASSLGQGQGSKQYF
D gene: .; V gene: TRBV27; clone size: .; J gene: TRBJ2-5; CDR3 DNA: TGTGCCAGCAGTTCAGGTACCGGGACGCGAGAGACCCAGTACTTC; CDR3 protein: CASSSGTGTRETQYF
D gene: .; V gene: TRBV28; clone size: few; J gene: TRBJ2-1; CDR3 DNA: TGTGCCAGCAGTTTACCGAGTGCTACCAACAATGAGCAGTTCTTC; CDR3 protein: CASSLPSATNNEQFF
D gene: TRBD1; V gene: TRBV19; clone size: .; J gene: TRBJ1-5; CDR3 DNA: TGTGCCAGTCTTGGGACAGGGTTTTTTCAGCCCCAGCATTTT; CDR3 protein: CASLGTGFFQPQHF
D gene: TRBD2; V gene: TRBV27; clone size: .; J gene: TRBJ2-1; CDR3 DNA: TGTGCCAGCAGTTTACGCCAAGGCGGGGGTGAGCAGTTCTTC; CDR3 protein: CASSLRQGGGEQFF
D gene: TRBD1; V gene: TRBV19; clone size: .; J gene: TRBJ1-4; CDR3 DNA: TGTGCCAGTAGTATGGCCACAGGGGTGAGAATGAAGAAACTGTTTTTT; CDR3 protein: CASSMATGVRMKKLFF
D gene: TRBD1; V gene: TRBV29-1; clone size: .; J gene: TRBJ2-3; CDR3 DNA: TGCAGCGCTGAAGGACAGGGGCGCAGGGATACGCAGTATTTT; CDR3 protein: CSAEGQGRRDTQYF
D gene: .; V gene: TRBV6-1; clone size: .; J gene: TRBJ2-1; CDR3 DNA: TGTGCCAGCAGGGACAATTTACGGAGAAAGGAGTTCTTC; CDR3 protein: CASRDNLRRKEFF
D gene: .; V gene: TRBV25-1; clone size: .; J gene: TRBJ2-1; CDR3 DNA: TGTGCCAGCAGGGGACACAATGAGCAGTTCTTC; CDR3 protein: CASRGHNEQFF
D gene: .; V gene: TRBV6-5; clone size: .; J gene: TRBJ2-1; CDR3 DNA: TGTGCCAGCAGGCTGGGACGGGTTATAGACAATGAGCAGTTCTTC; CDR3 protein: CASRLGRVIDNEQFF
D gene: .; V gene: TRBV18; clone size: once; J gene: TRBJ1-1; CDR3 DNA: TGTGCCAGCTCACCAATACTGGTCACGAACACTGAAGCTTTCTTT; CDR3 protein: CASSPILVTNTEAFF
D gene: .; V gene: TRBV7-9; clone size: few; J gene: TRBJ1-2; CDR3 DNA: TGTGCCAGCAGCTTATGGGGCGAGGGCGGGGGCTACACCTTC; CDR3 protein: CASSLWGEGGGYTF
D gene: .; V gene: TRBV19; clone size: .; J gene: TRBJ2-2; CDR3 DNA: TGTGCCAGTACTCTACGGGCCACCTACACCGGGGAGCTGTTTTTT; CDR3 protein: CASTLRATYTGELFF
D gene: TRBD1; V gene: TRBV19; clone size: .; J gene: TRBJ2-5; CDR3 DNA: TGTGCCAGTTCGCAGGGGGACCAAGAGACCCAGTACTTC; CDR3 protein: CASSQGDQETQYF
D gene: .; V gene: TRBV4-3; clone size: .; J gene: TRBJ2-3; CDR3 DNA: TGCGCCAGCAGCCAAGAGTACACAGATACGCAGTATTTT; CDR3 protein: CASSQEYTDTQYF
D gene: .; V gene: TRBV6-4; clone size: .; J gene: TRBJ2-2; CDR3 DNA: TGTGCCAGCAGTGAGGGACTTAACACCGGGGAGCTGTTTTTT; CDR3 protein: CASSEGLNTGELFF
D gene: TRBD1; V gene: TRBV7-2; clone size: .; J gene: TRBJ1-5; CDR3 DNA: TGTGCCAGCAGCTTCGGACAGGGCCGTAATCAGCCCCAGCATTTT; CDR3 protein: CASSFGQGRNQPQHF
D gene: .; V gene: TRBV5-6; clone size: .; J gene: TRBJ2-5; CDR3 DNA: TGTGCCAGCAGCTTAATGTGGGGTCAAGAGACCCAGTACTTC; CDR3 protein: CASSLMWGQETQYF
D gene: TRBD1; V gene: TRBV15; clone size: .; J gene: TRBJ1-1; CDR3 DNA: TGTGCCACCAGCAGAGAACAGGGGTACACTGAAGCTTTCTTT; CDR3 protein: CATSREQGYTEAFF
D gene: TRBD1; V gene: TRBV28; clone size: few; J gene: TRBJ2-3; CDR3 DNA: TGTGCCAGCAGTTTATGGGGACAGGGGGCGACTAGCACAGATACGCAGTATTTT; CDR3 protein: CASSLWGQGATSTDTQYF
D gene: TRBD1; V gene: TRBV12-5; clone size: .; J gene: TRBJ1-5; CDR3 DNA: TGTGCTAGTGGTCGGGACAGTAGCAATCAGCCCCAGCATTTT; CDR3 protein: CASGRDSSNQPQHF